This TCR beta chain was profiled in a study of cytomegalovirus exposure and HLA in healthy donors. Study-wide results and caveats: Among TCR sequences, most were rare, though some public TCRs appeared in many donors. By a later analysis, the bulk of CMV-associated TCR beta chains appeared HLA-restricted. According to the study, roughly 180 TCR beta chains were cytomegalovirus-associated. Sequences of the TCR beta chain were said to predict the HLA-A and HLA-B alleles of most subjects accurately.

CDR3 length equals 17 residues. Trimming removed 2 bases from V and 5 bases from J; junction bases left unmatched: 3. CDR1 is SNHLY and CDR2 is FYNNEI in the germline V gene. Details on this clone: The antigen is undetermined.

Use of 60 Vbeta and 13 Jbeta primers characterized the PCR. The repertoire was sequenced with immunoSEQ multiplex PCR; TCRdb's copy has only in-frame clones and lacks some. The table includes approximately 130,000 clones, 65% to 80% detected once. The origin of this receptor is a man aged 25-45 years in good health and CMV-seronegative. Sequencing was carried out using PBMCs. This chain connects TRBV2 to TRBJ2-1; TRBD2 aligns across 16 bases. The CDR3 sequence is CASSEPGLAGGNNEQFF. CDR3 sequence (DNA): TGTGCCAGCAGTGAACCGGGACTAGCGGGAGGGAACAATGAGCAGTTCTTC.